These 8 T cell receptor beta chains share one sample of origin, sequenced in a study of T cells in Graves' hyperthyroidism and ophthalmopathy. RNA transcripts yielded amplified TCR beta CDR3 regions. The HTBI primer set was used in a first-round RT-PCR of the TCR CDR3. MiXCR, applied by TCRdb to the multiplex PCR reads, yields one record per CDR3 protein. The sample lists 340,000 or so distinct CDR3 sequences, 15% to 20% occurring once. Sequencing was carried out using blood. The receptors stem from a woman in her 50s with Graves' hyperthyroidism.

The V and J genes are TRBV30 and TRBJ2-2; D is uncertain. In germline, CDR1 is GTSNPN, CDR2 SVGIG (reference sequence). The germline V and J ends were trimmed by 1 base and 6 bases, with 9 bases remaining between them. The CDR3 sequence is 13 residues long. Here the CDR3 reads CAWSDHTAGELFF. As DNA, the CDR3 is TGTGCCTGGAGTGACCATACGGCCGGGGAGCTGTTTTTT.

In this sample, this clonotype turned up many times. The J gene is TRBJ1-1, the V gene TRBV7-6; no firm D call. Germline V gene data show CDR1 as SGHVS and CDR2 as FNYEAQ. Between the trimmed V and J ends, which lost 5 bases and 1 base, there was a span of 5 bases. This CDR3 comprises 12 residues. The CDR3 sequence: CASSHRNTEAFF. DNA of the CDR3: TGTGCCAGCAGCCATAGGAACACTGAAGCTTTCTTT.

The rearrangement uses TRBV6-1 and TRBJ2-4; D might be TRBD1 (6 bases). The V gene's germline CDR1 is MNHNS and CDR2 SASEGT. This CDR3 is 13 amino acids long. V lost 7 bases and J lost 3, with 10 bases in between. Here the CDR3 reads CASNRDNKNIQYF. The DNA of the CDR3 is TGTGCCAGCAACCGGGACAACAAAAACATTCAGTACTTC.

This clonotype showed up many times. The chain couples TRBV7-2 to TRBJ2-5; D call uncertain. Germline loops: CDR1 SGHTA, CDR2 FQGNSA. There are 14 residues in the CDR3. Between the trimmed V and J ends, which lost 4 bases and 4 bases, there was a span of 13 bases. The CDR3 spells CASSSVSTSETQYF. The CDR3 DNA follows: TGTGCCAGCAGCTCCGTTTCGACATCAGAGACCCAGTACTTC.

This clonotype was recorded many times. The J gene is TRBJ1-2, the V gene TRBV3-1; 8 positions agree with TRBD1. J lost 3 bases, V lost 7 bases, and 7 bases had no gene match. CDR1 and CDR2 from the germline V gene are LGHDT and YNNKEL (reference sequence). The CDR3 has 14 residues. The CDR3 DNA reads as TGTGCCAGCACGACGACAGGGGACGACTATGGCTACACCTTC. Its protein is CASTTTGDDYGYTF.

This clonotype was seen a few times. The gene calls are TRBV7-2 and TRBJ1-2; D not certain. Germline V gene lookup returns CDR1 SGHTA and CDR2 FQGNSA. The V and J ends lost 5 bases and 8 bases respectively, with 12 bases between them. This CDR3 comprises 12 residues. The CDR3 sequence is CASSPQIGGYTF. DNA for the CDR3: TGTGCCAGCAGCCCCCAGATTGGCGGCTACACCTTC.

This clonotype turned up a few times. The rearrangement uses TRBV9 and TRBJ2-3; TRBD2 matches at 10 bases. This CDR3 has 16 amino acids. Germline V CDR1 and CDR2: SGDLS, YYNGEE. Trimming took 2 bases from V and 5 from J; bases not matched to a gene: 8. CDR3 residues: CASSVMSGGARDTQYF. Written as DNA, the CDR3 is TGTGCCAGCAGCGTGATGAGCGGGGGGGCCAGAGATACGCAGTATTTT.

The CDR3 coding sequence is TGTGCCAGCAGCTTAGCGTCAACGGGATCCTTCTACGAGCAGTACTTC. Its protein product is CASSLASTGSFYEQYF. This sequence joins TRBV7-9 and TRBJ2-7; possible D gene TRBD2, 5 bases. Germline CDR1 is SEHNR and CDR2 is FQNEAQ (reference sequence). CDR3 size: 16 residues. V was cut by 0 bases and J by 3 bases, with 15 bases left in between.